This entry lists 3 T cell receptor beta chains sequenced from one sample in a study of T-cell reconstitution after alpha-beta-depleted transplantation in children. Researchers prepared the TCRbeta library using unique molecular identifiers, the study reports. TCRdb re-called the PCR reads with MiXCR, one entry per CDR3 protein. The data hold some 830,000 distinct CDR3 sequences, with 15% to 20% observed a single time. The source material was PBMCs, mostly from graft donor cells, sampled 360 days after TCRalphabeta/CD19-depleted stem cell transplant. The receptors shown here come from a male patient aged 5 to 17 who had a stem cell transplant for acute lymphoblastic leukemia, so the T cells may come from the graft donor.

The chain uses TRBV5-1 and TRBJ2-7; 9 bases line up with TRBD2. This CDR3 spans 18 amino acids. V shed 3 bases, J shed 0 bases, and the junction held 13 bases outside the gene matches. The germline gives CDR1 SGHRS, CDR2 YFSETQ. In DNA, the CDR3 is TGCGCCAGCAGCTCCTTGACTAGCGGAGGTCTTAGCTCCTACGAGCAGTACTTC. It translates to CASSSLTSGGLSSYEQYF.

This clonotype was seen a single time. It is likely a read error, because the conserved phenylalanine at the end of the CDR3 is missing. The CDR3 DNA follows: TGTGCCATGGGCCCCGGGCTCCTCTGCTATGGCTACACCTAC. Protein: CAMGPGLLCYGYTY. The J gene is TRBJ1-2, the V gene TRBV13; D is uncertain. CDR3 length: 14 amino acids. V lost 10 bases to trimming and J lost 4 bases, with 19 bases between them. Per germline, CDR1 PRHDT and CDR2 FYEKMQ (reference sequence).

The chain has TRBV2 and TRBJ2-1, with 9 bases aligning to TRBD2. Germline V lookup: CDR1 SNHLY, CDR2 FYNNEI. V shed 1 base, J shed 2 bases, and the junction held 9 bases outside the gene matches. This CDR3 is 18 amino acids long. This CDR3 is CASSEGDVAGVPYNEQFF. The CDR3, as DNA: TGTGCCAGCAGTGAAGGGGACGTAGCGGGAGTTCCCTACAATGAGCAGTTCTTC.